This T cell receptor beta chain came from a study of CXCR3-negative and CXCR3-positive naive CD8 T cells. Study results and caveats: Comparably high diversity was seen in both naive subsets, and much lower diversity in memory CD8+ cells. Naive cells with CXCR3 showed TRB CDR3s that were more hydrophobic than those in CXCR3-negative naive cells. CXCR3-negative and CXCR3-positive naive cells shared comparable TRBV-TRBJ usage, but memory cells did not.

Naive CD8+ T lymphocytes were specified as CD45RO-CCR7+CD27+CD95-. Note on this clonotype: Antigen specificity is unknown.

In preparing the TRB cDNA libraries, 5' RACE with UMI labels was used. Using the 5' RACE reads, TCRdb records one entry per CDR3 protein without DNA. The sample has approximately 3,000 distinct CDR3 sequences. CDR3 length: 14 residues. The germline CDR1 and CDR2 sequences are LNHDA and SQIVND (reference sequence). The receptor was isolated from a human donor in good health. Some clones in this sample may be carry-over from other donors' samples. The specimen was naive CXCR3- CD8+ T cells from blood. Subset described: CD45RO-CCR7+CD27+CD95- naive CD8+ T cells lacking CXCR3 (TNR3-). V is TRBV19 and J is TRBJ1-1; the D gene TCRdb calls, TRBD1, cannot be checked with no DNA. The chain's CDR3 is CASSISRGGTEAFF.